This T cell receptor (beta chain) derives from a study of blood T cells in healthy people across ages. Overall study results and limits: Whereas aged donors had fewer naive CD4+ cells, long-lived donors had more of them and higher diversity.

J lost 15 bases, V lost 3 bases, and 7 bases had no gene match. The germline V gene has CDR1 SGHRS and CDR2 YFSETQ. The CDR3 totals 13 residues. This clonotype turned up a few times. Its antigen is still unknown. Primed by a sample-barcoded 5' primer and a J-beta primer mix, a second PCR proceeded for 7 to 11 cycles. TCRdb reanalysed the 5' RACE reads using MiXCR and keeps one entry per CDR3 protein. This sample carries some 700,000 distinct CDR3 sequences, approximately 43% of them seen once, and the ten largest clones take under 25%. Each donor's blood draw was roughly 9.5 milliliters of peripheral blood. The amount of total RNA extracted per sample was at least 5 micrograms.

This receptor was identified in an older woman in good health. Sequenced input: blood. The chain combines TRBV5-1 with TRBJ2-1, with 12 nucleotides matching TRBD1. In nucleotides, the CDR3 is TGCGCCAGCAGCTCGGGACAGGGGGCGCGTCGGTTCTTC. It specifies CASSSGQGARRFF.